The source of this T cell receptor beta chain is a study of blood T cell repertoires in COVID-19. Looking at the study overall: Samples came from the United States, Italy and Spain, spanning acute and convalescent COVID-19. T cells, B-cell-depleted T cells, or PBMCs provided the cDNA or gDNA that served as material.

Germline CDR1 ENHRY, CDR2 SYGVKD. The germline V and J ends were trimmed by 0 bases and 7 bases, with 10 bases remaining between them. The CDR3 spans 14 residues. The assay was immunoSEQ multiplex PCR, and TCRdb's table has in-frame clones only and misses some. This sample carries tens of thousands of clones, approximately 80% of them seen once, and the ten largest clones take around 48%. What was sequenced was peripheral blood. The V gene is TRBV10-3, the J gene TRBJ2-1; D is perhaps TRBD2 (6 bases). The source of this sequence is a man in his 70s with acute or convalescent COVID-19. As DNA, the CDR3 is TGTGCCATCAGTGAGTCCGTGCGGGGAAATGAGCAGTTCTTC. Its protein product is CAISESVRGNEQFF.